The sequence of this T cell receptor beta chain was determined in a study of shared clonotypes between healthy human individuals. Study observations and caveats: Clonotype sharing across a handful of donors was observed for around 5% of naive CD4 clonotypes.

CDR1 SQVTM and CDR2 ANQGSEA come from the germline V gene. The CDR3 extends over 13 amino acids. Trimming removed 4 bases at V and 9 bases at J, with 16 bases between. Evenly divided among several immunoSEQ plates was the genomic DNA of each subset. Data came from immunoSEQ multiplex PCR; TCRdb stores just in-frame clones and leaves some out. Of about 1 million clones listed, around 74% are singletons. A word on this clone: Its cognate antigen is unknown.

The receptor was isolated from a man aged 18 to 29 in good health. Specimen: memory CD4+ T cells sorted from blood. Subset indicated: CD45RA-negative fraction. The rearrangement uses TRBV29-1 and TRBJ2-1; weak D call: TRBD2 (6 bases). This CDR3 reads CSVATERAGEQFF. DNA of the CDR3: TGCAGCGTTGCCACCGAGCGGGCAGGTGAGCAGTTCTTC.